One and the same sample provided the 25 T cell receptor beta chains below, sequenced in a study of T-cell reconstitution after alpha-beta-depleted transplantation in children. Researchers prepared the TCRbeta library using unique molecular identifiers, the study reports. TCRdb independently ran MiXCR on the PCR reads; one entry per CDR3 protein. The sample lists approximately 170,000 distinct CDR3 sequences, roughly 11% seen once, with roughly 13% in the top ten. The source material was PBMCs, sampled before TCRalphabeta/CD19-depleted stem cell transplant. The receptors come from a boy aged 2 to 10 with acute myeloid leukemia, due to receive a stem cell transplant.

At least ten counts were recorded for this clonotype. This chain joins TRBV5-1 and TRBJ2-7, with 12 bases identical to TRBD1. The CDR3 has 14 residues. Trimming at V came to 4 bases and at J to 6 bases, leaving 5 bases not matched to a gene. Germline V gene data show CDR1 as SGHRS and CDR2 as YFSETQ. CDR3 DNA: TGCGCCAGCAGCAGGCCGGGACAGGGGGCCGAGCAGTACTTC. It translates to CASSRPGQGAEQYF.

Many counts were recorded for this clonotype. V and J are TRBV29-1 and TRBJ2-1, with D hard to call. Trimming cost V 7 bases and J 3 bases, with 13 bases left between them. The CDR3 runs 13 residues. The germline gives CDR1 SQVTM, CDR2 ANQGSEA. The DNA for the CDR3 is TGCAGCGGCCTGGCAGCCGGCTACAATGAGCAGTTCTTC. Amino acids: CSGLAAGYNEQFF.

The sample holds many counts of this clonotype. CDR3 coding DNA: TGTGCCAGCACCGTCGGGGGGAGAGAGACCCAGTACTTC. Amino acid sequence: CASTVGGRETQYF. V and J are TRBV7-2 and TRBJ2-5, with TRBD2 identical over 7 bases. Germline loops: CDR1 SGHTA, CDR2 FQGNSA. Unmatched junction bases numbered 6, after V lost 7 bases and J lost 4 bases. CDR3 size: 13 residues.

This clonotype has at least ten counts. The chain employs TRBV15 and TRBJ2-3, with D perhaps given as TRBD1 or TRBD2 (5 bases each). CDR1 and CDR2 (germline): LNHNV, YYDKDF (reference sequence). V lost 0 bases and J 4 bases, leaving 11 bases between the germline ends. This CDR3 has 15 amino acids. CDR3 nucleotides: TGTGCCACCAGCAGAGAGGGACGAACCCCAGATACGCAGTATTTT. Translated: CATSREGRTPDTQYF.

This clonotype was observed many times. The chain uses TRBV10-3 and TRBJ1-5; no clear D. V lost 3 bases and J lost 3, with 9 bases in between. There are 14 residues in the CDR3. Germline CDR1 and CDR2: ENHRY and SYGVKD. Here the CDR3 reads CAISESGHNQPQHF. The CDR3 DNA reads as TGTGCCATCAGTGAATCTGGGCACAATCAGCCCCAGCATTTT.

This clonotype was counted at least ten times. The V gene is TRBV5-1, the J gene TRBJ2-7; 8 positions agree with TRBD1. Unmatched junction bases numbered 4, after V lost 0 bases and J lost 5 bases. Per germline, CDR1 SGHRS and CDR2 YFSETQ. The CDR3 is 14 amino acids. The CDR3 loop is CASSLGTGYDEQYV. In DNA form, the CDR3 reads TGCGCCAGCAGCTTGGGGACAGGGTACGACGAGCAGTACGTC.

This clonotype came up many times. The genes are TRBV5-1 and TRBJ2-3; the match to TRBD2 covers 8 bases. V trimming: 5 bases; J trimming: 4 bases; junction bases outside the gene matches: 3. The germline V gene encodes CDR1 SGHRS and CDR2 YFSETQ. The CDR3 has 13 amino acids. The CDR3 DNA follows: TGCGCCAGCAGGGGGACTAGTCCAGATACGCAGTATTTT. It yields the protein CASRGTSPDTQYF.

The sample holds many counts of this clonotype. This chain uses TRBV7-8 with TRBJ2-5, with a weak D call TRBD1 (5 bases). The CDR3 loop spans 15 amino acids. V shed 1 base and J shed 4 bases, with 13 bases lying between them. From germline, CDR1 is SGHVS and CDR2 FQNEAQ. The chain's CDR3 is CASSLVLDTGETQYF. The CDR3 DNA sequence: TGTGCCAGCAGCTTAGTTTTGGACACGGGAGAGACCCAGTACTTC.

This clonotype has at least ten counts. J is TRBJ1-3 and V is TRBV20-1, with 7 bases matching TRBD1. J gave up 3 bases and V 1 base, and 9 bases lay outside the gene matches. Per the germline V gene, CDR1 is DFQATT and CDR2 is SNEGSKA (reference sequence). The CDR3 contains 16 residues. The CDR3 DNA sequence: TGCAGTGCTAGAGTGCTCGACAGGGCCAGTGGAAACACCATATATTTT. Its protein product is CSARVLDRASGNTIYF.

J is TRBJ1-2 and V is TRBV28; no clear D. The CDR3 runs to 13 residues. Germline loops: CDR1 MDHEN, CDR2 SYDVKM. V lost 10 bases and J 9 bases, leaving 21 bases between the germline ends. For the CDR3, the DNA is TGTGCCATGGGCCCCGGGCTCCTCTGCTGCTACACCTTC. Translation: CAMGPGLLCCYTF.

This clonotype was recorded at least ten times. The chain uses TRBV5-1 and TRBJ1-1; D remains ambiguous. Trimming pared 3 bases from V and 3 bases from J, leaving 12 bases between. Looked up from germline, CDR1 is SGHRS and CDR2 is YFSETQ. The CDR3 contains 14 residues. CDR3 sequence reads: CASSSWAGDTEAFF. CDR3 nucleotide sequence: TGCGCCAGCAGCTCGTGGGCCGGGGACACTGAAGCTTTCTTT.

This clonotype was counted ten times or more. The chain combines TRBV4-1 with TRBJ2-1, with a weak D call TRBD2 (5 bases). V dropped 0 bases and J dropped 3 bases, with 9 bases sitting between them. Germline V lookup: CDR1 MGHRA, CDR2 YSYEKL. The CDR3 loop spans 15 amino acids. CDR3 amino acids: CASSQDTSGYNEQFF. Here the CDR3 DNA reads TGCGCCAGCAGCCAAGATACCAGCGGCTACAATGAGCAGTTCTTC.

This clonotype occurred many times. The genes are TRBV9 and TRBJ1-4, with D uncertain. CDR3 length: 15 amino acids. With 3 bases removed from V and 3 bases from J, the gap between germline ends came to 12 bases. CDR1 and CDR2 from the germline V gene are SGDLS and YYNGEE. The CDR3 nucleotides read TGTGCCAGCAGCGCCATGGGGATGGCTAATGAAAAACTGTTTTTT. Its translation is CASSAMGMANEKLFF. The variable domain in full, completed from reference TRBV9 and TRBJ1-4, reads DSGVTQTPKHLITATGQRVTLRCSPRSGDLSVYWYQQSLDQGLQFLIQYYNGEERAKGNILERFSAQQFPDLHSELNLSSLELGDSALYFCASSAMGMANEKLFFGSGTQLSVL.

This clonotype was detected ten times or more. The rearrangement links TRBV2 to TRBJ2-2; the match to TRBD2 covers 11 bases. Looked up from germline, CDR1 is SNHLY and CDR2 is FYNNEI. With V trimmed by 6 bases and J by 3 bases, 6 bases remained unmatched. This CDR3 has 16 residues. The CDR3 region has the DNA TGTGCCAGCAGAGCTCTAGCGGGAGGACACACCGGGGAGCTGTTTTTT. Its protein product is CASRALAGGHTGELFF.

Ten or more counts support this clonotype. This chain links TRBV27 with TRBJ1-6; 10 bases match TRBD1. This CDR3 is 17 amino acids long. Looked up from germline, CDR1 is MNHEY and CDR2 is SMNVEV (reference sequence). V lost 0 bases and J lost 8; bases outside the gene matches: 7. CDR3 nucleotide sequence: TGTGCCAGCAGTTTATCCAACTTGGGGACAGGGGATTCACCCCTCCACTTT. Translation: CASSLSNLGTGDSPLHF.

This clonotype has ten or more counts. The chain recombines TRBV20-1 with TRBJ2-1, with TRBD2 matching 9 bases. The CDR3 length is 15 residues. From germline, CDR1 is DFQATT and CDR2 SNEGSKA (reference sequence). V lost 0 bases and J lost 5; bases outside the gene matches: 5. The CDR3: CSARDSRLADNEQFF. In nucleotides, the CDR3 is TGCAGTGCTAGAGATTCGAGACTAGCGGACAATGAGCAGTTCTTC.

In this sample, this clonotype turned up many times. Just one base apart from a much larger clone, this may be a read error. The chain combines TRBV27 with TRBJ2-1; 11 bases line up with TRBD2. The CDR3 has 13 residues. Germline-derived CDR1 and CDR2 are MNHEY and SMNVEV (reference sequence). DNA for the CDR3: TGTGCCAGCAGTCCTACTAGCGGGGGTGAGCATTTCTTC. Protein: CASSPTSGGEHFF.

This clonotype was recorded many times. The gene calls are TRBV7-9 and TRBJ1-4; D is uncertain. The germline V and J ends were trimmed by 1 base and 4 bases, with 7 bases remaining between them. In germline, CDR1 is SEHNR, CDR2 FQNEAQ (reference sequence). The CDR3 covers 14 residues. The DNA for the CDR3 is TGTGCCAGCAGCTTAGGGGCGTATAATGAAAAACTGTTTTTT. It translates to CASSLGAYNEKLFF.

This clonotype has a count of ten or more. The chain carries TRBV16 and TRBJ1-2; 9 bases agree with TRBD1. Germline values: CDR1 KGHSY, CDR2 FQNENV. This CDR3 has 15 amino acids. V dropped 4 bases and J dropped 0; count of bases not matched to a gene: 3. The CDR3 DNA is TGTGCCAGCAGCCGTCGGACAGGGGCTAACTATGGCTACACCTTC. Residues: CASSRRTGANYGYTF. Using reference TRBV16 and TRBJ1-2 for the parts outside the CDR3, the full variable domain is GEEVAQTPKHLVRGEGQKAKLYCAPIKGHSYVFWYQQVLKNEFKFLISFQNENVFDETGMPKERFSAKCLPNSPCSLEIQATKLEDSAVYFCASSRRTGANYGYTFGSGTRLTVV.

This clonotype occurred many times. This chain joins TRBV7-3 and TRBJ1-2, with D maybe TRBD1 (6 bases). Germline CDR1 reads SGHTA; CDR2 reads FQGTGA. V gave up 6 bases and J gave up 4 bases, with 15 bases separating them. This CDR3 comprises 14 residues. CDR3 amino acids: CASSPEVGAYGYTF. In DNA form, the CDR3 reads TGTGCCAGCAGTCCCGAGGTGGGGGCCTATGGCTACACCTTC.

This clonotype was seen ten or more times. J is TRBJ2-5 and V is TRBV29-1, with a tentative D call TRBD1 (6 bases). V was pared by 6 bases and J by 2 bases, with 10 bases between. Germline CDR1 SQVTM, CDR2 ANQGSEA. This CDR3 has 12 amino acids. As DNA, the CDR3 is TGCAGCGTAGATGGACAGCAAGAGACCCAGTACTTC. Amino acids: CSVDGQQETQYF.

This clonotype was seen many times. The genes are TRBV20-1 and TRBJ1-1; D is unclear. V lost 7 bases to trimming and J lost 6 bases, with 12 bases between them. CDR3 size: 11 residues. Germline-derived CDR1 and CDR2 are DFQATT and SNEGSKA (reference sequence). CDR3 loop: CSVLRAPEAFF. Written as DNA, the CDR3 is TGCAGTGTACTACGGGCGCCTGAAGCTTTCTTT.

This clonotype was found a few times. One junction end does not reproduce the germline sequence, and a read error may be involved. The V and J genes are TRBV7-7 and TRBJ2-2; 9 bases align to TRBD1. The CDR3 is 17 residues long. CDR1 and CDR2 from the germline V gene are SSHAT and FNYEAQ (reference sequence). DNA of the CDR3: TGTGCTAGCAGCCTGAACCGGGACAGGGACATGGCCGGGGAGCTGTTTTTT. It yields the protein CASSLNRDRDMAGELFF. Supplemented by reference TRBV7-7 and TRBJ2-2, the full variable domain reads GAGVSQSPRYKVTKRGQDVTLRCDPISSHATLYWYQQALGQGPEFLTYFNYEAQPDKSGLPSDRFSAERPEGSISTLTIQRTEQRDSAMYRCASSLNRDRDMAGELFFGEGSRLTVL.

This sequence joins TRBV10-3 and TRBJ2-1; D is unresolved. The CDR3 runs to 18 residues. Trimming left V 6 bases short and J 0 bases short, with 21 bases between. Looked up from germline, CDR1 is ENHRY and CDR2 is SYGVKD. DNA of the CDR3: TGTGCCATCAGGACGTCCGATGGGGTCCTGAGCTCCTACAATGAGCAGTTCTTC. Residues: CAIRTSDGVLSSYNEQFF.

About this clonotype itself: Just one base apart from a much larger clone, this may be a read error. This chain connects TRBV5-1 to TRBJ2-7, with 13 bases matching TRBD2. Germline CDR1 SGHRS, CDR2 YFSETQ. V lost 4 bases and J lost 2; bases outside the gene matches: 9. The CDR3 extends over 17 amino acids. CDR3 DNA: TGCGCCAGCAGCCACCTGGGACTAGCGGGACGAACCTACGAGCAGTACTTC. Translation gives CASSHLGLAGRTYEQYF.